This T cell receptor (beta chain) was recovered during a study of T cell repertoires in cytomegalovirus infection (dated by TCRdb to the late 2010s). Background on the whole study: Recently identified HLA-C-restricted CMV epitopes, whose presentation resists viral immunomodulation, were targeted by peptide stimulations together with well-studied HLA-B-restricted epitopes. The HLA type of each donor mattered for the analysis, because public TCR beta signatures pointed to carriage of CMV infection along with the matching HLA type. Study-wide findings and limitations: In the ex vivo response, HLA-C-restricted CMV-specific TCR beta clonotypes were dominant, and in two of eight donors the single most frequent clonotype came from this HLA-C-restricted group. Cumulative frequency of public TCR beta family members discriminated carriers of CMV infection plus the relevant HLA type in this cohort and an independent 352-donor cohort.

This sample's treatment or condition label indicates: in vitro stimulation with specific CMV peptide epitopes to enrich CMV-specific T cells. Sequencing was carried out with an Illumina HiSeq 1500. The public sequencing data were trimmed at Q25 with fastp and processed into clonotypes with MiXCR by TCRdb, which kept only in-frame beta chains. Each CDR3 protein appears once, grouped with its most common genes and DNA. Here the sample has fewer than 60,000 distinct CDR3 sequences; roughly 21% occur a single time. Together, the top ten hold over 75% of the sample. For CDR1 and CDR2, the germline V gene (reference sequence) lists SEHNR and FQNEAQ. V is clipped by 0 bases and J by 3 bases, and the sequence between their germline boundaries is 17 bases long. Spanning cysteine to phenylalanine, the CDR3 consists of 17 amino acids. Here the CDR3 DNA is all that survives: 51 bases in frame from base 1. Comments on this clonotype: This receptor's antigen is unknown. No qualities accompany the bases; no much larger clone lies one base away.

The TCR originated in a human donor in good health (CMV status not recorded). Some clones in this sample may be carry-over from other donors' samples. The input for sequencing was CD8+ T cells from cultured PBMCs, taken from culture after CMV antigen stimulation. This chain joins TRBV7-9 to TRBJ1-2; the D gene remains uncertain. The CDR3 amino acid sequence is: CASSLAAIEAPYYGYTF. The sequenced DNA is TGTGCCAGCAGCTTAGCCGCCATAGAGGCCCCTTACTATGGCTACACCTTC.